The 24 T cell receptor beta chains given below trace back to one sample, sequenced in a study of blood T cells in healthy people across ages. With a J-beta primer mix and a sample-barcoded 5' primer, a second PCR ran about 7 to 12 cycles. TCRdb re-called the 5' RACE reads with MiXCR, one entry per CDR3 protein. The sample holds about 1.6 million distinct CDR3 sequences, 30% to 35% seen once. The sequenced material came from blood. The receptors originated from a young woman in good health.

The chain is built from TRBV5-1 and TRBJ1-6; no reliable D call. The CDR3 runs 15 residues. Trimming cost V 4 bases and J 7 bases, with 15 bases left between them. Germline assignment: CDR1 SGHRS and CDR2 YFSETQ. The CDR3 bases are TGCGCCAGCAGCCCCGGGTCTCAGGCAAATTCACCCCTCCACTTT. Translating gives CASSPGSQANSPLHF.

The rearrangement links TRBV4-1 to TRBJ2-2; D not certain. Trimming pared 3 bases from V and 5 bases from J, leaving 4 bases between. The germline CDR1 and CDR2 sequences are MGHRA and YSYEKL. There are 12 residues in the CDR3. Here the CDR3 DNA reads TGCGCCAGCAGCCAGAAGACCGGGGAGCTGTTTTTT. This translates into CASSQKTGELFF.

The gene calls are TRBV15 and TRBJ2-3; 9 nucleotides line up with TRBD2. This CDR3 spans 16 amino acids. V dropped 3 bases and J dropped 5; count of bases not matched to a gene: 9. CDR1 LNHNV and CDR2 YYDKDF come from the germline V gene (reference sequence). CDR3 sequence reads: CATSRGTTSGLDTQYF. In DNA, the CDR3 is TGTGCCACCAGCAGGGGTACGACTAGCGGCTTAGATACGCAGTATTTT.

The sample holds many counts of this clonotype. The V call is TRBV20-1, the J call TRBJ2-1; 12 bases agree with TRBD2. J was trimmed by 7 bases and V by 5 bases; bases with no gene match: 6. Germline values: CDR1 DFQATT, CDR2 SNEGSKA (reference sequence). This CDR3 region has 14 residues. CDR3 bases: TGCAGTGCTCGACTAGCGGGAGTCAGGAATGAGCAGTTCTTC. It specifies CSARLAGVRNEQFF.

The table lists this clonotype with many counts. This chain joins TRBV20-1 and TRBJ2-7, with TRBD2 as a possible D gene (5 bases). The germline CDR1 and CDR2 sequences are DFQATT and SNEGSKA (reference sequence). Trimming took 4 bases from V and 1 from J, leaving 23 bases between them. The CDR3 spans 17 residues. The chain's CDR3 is CSATQRGLTIWSYEQYF. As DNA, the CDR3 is TGCAGTGCTACCCAGCGAGGGTTGACTATTTGGTCCTACGAGCAGTACTTC.

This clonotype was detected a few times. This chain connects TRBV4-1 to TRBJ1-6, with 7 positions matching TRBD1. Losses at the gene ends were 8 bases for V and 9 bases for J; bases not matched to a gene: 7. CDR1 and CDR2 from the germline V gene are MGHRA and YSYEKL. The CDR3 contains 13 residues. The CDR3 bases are TGCGCCAGCGCCGAGGGGGCTTTTTCACCCCTCCACTTT. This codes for CASAEGAFSPLHF.

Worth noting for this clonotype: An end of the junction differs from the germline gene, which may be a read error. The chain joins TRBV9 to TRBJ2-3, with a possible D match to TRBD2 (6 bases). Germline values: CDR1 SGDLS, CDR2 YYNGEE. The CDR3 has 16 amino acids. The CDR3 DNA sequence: TGTGCCAGCAGCGGAGGGACTTGGGCACAGGCAGAAACGCAGTATTTT. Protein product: CASSGGTWAQAETQYF.

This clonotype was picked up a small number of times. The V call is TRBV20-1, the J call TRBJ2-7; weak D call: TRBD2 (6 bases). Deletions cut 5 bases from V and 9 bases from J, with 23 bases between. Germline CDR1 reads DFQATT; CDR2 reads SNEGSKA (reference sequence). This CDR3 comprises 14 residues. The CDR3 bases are TGCAGTGCTTCCATGTTAGCGGAGGCCTGGGGGCAGTACTTC. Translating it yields CSASMLAEAWGQYF.

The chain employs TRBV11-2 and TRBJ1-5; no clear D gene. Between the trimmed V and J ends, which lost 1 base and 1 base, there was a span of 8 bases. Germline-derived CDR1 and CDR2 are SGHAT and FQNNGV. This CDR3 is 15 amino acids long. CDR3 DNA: TGTGCCAGCAGCTTAGGTGTCCAGAGCAATCAGCCCCAGCATTTT. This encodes CASSLGVQSNQPQHF.

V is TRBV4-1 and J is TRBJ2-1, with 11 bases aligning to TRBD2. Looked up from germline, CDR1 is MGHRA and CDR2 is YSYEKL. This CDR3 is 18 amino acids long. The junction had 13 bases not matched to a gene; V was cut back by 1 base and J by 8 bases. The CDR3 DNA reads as TGCGCCAGCAGCCAAGGGGGAGCCACTAGCGGGAGAGGAGATGAGCAGTTCTTC. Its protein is CASSQGGATSGRGDEQFF.

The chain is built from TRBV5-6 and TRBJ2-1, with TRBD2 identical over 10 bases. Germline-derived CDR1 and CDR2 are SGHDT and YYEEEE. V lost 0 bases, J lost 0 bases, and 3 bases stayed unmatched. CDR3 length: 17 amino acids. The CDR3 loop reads CASSLVSGGFSYNEQFF. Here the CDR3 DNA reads TGTGCCAGCAGCTTGGTTAGCGGGGGGTTCTCCTACAATGAGCAGTTCTTC.

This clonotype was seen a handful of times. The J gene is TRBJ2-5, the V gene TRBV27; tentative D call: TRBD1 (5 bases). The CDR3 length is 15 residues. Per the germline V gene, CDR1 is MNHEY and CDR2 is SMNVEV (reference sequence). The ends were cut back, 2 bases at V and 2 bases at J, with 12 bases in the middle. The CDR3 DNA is TGTGCCAGCAGTTTAGTGTCAGGGTTGCAAGAGACCCAGTACTTC. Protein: CASSLVSGLQETQYF.

The CDR3 sequence is CASSARQGADTQYF. The CDR3 DNA sequence: TGTGCCAGCAGCGCGAGACAGGGGGCAGATACGCAGTATTTT. The gene calls are TRBV9 and TRBJ2-3; 9 bases match TRBD1. The V gene's germline CDR1 is SGDLS and CDR2 YYNGEE. The CDR3 is 14 amino acids. The junction had 3 bases not matched to a gene; V was cut back by 3 bases and J by 4 bases.

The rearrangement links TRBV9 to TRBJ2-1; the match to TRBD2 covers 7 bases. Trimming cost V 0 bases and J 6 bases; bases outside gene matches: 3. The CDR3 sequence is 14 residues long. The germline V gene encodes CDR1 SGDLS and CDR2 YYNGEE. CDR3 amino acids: CASSVGVAGNEQFF. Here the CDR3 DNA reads TGTGCCAGCAGCGTAGGGGTAGCGGGCAATGAGCAGTTCTTC.

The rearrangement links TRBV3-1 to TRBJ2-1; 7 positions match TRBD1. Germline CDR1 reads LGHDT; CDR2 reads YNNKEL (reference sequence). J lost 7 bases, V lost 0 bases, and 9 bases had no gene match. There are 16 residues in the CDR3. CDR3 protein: CASSQDLRGLGNEQFF. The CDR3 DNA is TGTGCCAGCAGCCAAGATCTAAGGGGGCTGGGGAATGAGCAGTTCTTC.

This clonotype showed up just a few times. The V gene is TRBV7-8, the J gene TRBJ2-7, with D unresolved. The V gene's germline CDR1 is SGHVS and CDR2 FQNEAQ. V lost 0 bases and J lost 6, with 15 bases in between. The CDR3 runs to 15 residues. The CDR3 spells CASSLAGARWGEQYF. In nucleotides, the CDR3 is TGTGCCAGCAGCTTAGCAGGAGCTCGATGGGGCGAGCAGTACTTC.

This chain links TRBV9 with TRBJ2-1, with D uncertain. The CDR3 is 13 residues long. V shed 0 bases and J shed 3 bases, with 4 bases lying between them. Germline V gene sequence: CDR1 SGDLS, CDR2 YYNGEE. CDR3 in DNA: TGTGCCAGCAGCGTAGAGCGCTACAATGAGCAGTTCTTC. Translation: CASSVERYNEQFF. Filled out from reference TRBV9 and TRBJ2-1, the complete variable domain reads DSGVTQTPKHLITATGQRVTLRCSPRSGDLSVYWYQQSLDQGLQFLIQYYNGEERAKGNILERFSAQQFPDLHSELNLSSLELGDSALYFCASSVERYNEQFFGPGTRLTVL.

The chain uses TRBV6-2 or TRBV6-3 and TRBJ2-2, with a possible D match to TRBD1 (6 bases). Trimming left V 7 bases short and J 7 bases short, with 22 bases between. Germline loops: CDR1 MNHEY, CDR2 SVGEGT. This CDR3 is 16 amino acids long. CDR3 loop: CASTRDDRPQGGELFF. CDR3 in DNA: TGTGCCAGCACCCGGGATGACAGGCCACAAGGCGGGGAGCTGTTTTTT.

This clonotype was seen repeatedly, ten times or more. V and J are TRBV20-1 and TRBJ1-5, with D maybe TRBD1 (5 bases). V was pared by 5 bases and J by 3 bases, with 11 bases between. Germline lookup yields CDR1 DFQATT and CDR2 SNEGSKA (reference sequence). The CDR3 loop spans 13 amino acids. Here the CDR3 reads CSAPRQLNQPQHF. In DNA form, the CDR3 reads TGCAGTGCTCCCCGACAGCTCAATCAGCCCCAGCATTTT.

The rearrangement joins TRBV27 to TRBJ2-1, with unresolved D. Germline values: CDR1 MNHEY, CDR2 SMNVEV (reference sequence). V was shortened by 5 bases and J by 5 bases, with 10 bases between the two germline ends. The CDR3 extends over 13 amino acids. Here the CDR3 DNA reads TGTGCCAGCAGTGCGGACGCCGACAATGAGCAGTTCTTC. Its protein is CASSADADNEQFF.

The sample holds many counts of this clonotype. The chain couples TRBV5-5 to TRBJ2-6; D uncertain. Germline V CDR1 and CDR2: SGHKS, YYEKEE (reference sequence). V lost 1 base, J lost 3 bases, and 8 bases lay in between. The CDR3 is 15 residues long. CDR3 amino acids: CASSLLGYGANVLTF. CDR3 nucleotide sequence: TGTGCCAGCAGCTTGTTGGGCTATGGGGCCAACGTCCTGACTTTC.

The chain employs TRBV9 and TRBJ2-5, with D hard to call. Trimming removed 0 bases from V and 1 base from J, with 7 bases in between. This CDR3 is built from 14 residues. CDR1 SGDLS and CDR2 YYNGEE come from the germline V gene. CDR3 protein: CASSVGDLQETQYF. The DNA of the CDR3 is TGTGCCAGCAGCGTAGGTGACCTCCAAGAGACCCAGTACTTC.

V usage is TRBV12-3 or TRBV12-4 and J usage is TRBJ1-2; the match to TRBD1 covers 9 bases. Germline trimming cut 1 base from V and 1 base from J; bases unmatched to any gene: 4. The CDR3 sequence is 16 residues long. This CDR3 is CASSLVGTGHNYGYTF. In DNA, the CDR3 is TGTGCCAGCAGTTTAGTAGGGACAGGGCATAACTATGGCTACACCTTC.

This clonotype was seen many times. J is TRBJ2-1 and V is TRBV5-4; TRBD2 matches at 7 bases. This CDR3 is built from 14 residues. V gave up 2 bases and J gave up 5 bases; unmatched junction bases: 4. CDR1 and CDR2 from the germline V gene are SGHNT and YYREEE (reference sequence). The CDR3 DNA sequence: TGTGCCAGCAGCTTAATGGGACTAAACAATGAGCAGTTCTTC. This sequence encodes CASSLMGLNNEQFF. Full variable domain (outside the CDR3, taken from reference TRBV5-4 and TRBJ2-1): ETGVTQSPTHLIKTRGQQVTLRCSSQSGHNTVSWYQQALGQGPQFIFQYYREEENGRGNFPPRFSGLQFPNYSSELNVNALELDDSALYLCASSLMGLNNEQFFGPGTRLTVL.